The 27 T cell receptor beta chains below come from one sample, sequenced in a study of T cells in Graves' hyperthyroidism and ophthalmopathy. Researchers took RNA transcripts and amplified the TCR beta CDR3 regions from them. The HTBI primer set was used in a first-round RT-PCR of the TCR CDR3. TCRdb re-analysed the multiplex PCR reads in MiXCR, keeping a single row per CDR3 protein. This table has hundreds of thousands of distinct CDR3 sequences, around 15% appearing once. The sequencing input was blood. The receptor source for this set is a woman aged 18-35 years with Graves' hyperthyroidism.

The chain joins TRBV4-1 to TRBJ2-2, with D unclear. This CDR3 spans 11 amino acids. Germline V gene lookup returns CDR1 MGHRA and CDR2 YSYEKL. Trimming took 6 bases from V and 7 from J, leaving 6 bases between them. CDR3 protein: CASRHVGELFF. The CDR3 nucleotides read TGCGCCAGCAGACACGTCGGGGAGCTGTTTTTT.

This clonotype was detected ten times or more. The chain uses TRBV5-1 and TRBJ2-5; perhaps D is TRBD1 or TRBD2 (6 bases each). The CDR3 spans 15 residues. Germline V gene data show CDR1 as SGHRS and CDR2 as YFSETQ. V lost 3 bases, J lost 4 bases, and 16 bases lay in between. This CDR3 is CASSSPRGVGETQYF. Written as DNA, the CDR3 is TGCGCCAGCAGCTCCCCAAGGGGGGTCGGAGAGACCCAGTACTTC.

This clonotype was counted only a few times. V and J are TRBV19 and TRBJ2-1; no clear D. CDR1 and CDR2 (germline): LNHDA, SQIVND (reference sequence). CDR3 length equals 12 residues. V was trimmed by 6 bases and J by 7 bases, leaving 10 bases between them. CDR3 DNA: TGTGCCAGTAGACCTAATTATAATGAGCAGTTCTTC. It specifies CASRPNYNEQFF.

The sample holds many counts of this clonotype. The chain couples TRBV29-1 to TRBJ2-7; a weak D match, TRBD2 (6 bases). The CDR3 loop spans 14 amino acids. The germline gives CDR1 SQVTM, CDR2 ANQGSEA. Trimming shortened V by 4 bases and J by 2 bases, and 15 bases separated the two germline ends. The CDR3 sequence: CSVVGGRPPYEQYF. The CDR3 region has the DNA TGCAGCGTTGTTGGTGGGAGGCCCCCCTACGAGCAGTACTTC.

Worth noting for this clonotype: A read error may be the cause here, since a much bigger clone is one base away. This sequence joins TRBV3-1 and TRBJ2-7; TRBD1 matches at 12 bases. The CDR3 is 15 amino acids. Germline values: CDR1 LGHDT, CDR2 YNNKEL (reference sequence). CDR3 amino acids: CANSLPGQGASEQYF. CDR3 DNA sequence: TGTGCCAACAGCCTCCCGGGACAGGGGGCTTCCGAGCAGTACTTC.

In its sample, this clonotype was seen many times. The CDR3 loop is CAISESGGAEAFF. The CDR3 nucleotides read TGTGCCATCAGTGAGTCGGGGGGCGCTGAAGCTTTCTTT. V is TRBV10-3 and J is TRBJ1-1, with D perhaps TRBD1 (6 bases). This CDR3 is built from 13 residues. V lost 0 bases, J lost 6 bases, and 8 bases lay in between. Per the germline V gene, CDR1 is ENHRY and CDR2 is SYGVKD.

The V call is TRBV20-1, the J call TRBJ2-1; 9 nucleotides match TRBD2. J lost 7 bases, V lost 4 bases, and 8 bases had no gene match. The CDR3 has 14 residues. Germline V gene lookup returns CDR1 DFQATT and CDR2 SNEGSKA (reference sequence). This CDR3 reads CSAISGSEFNEQFF. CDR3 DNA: TGCAGTGCTATTAGCGGGAGCGAATTTAATGAGCAGTTCTTC.

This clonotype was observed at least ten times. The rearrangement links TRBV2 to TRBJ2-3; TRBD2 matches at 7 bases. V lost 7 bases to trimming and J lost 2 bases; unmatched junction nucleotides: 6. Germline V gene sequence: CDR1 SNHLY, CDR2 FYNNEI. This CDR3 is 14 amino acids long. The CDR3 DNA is TGTGCCAGCAAGTCCGCGGGAGCCACAGATACGCAGTATTTT. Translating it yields CASKSAGATDTQYF.

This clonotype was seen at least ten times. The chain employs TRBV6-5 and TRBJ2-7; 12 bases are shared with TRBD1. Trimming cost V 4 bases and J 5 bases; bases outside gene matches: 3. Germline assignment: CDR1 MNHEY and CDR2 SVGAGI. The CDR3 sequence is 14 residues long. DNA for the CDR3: TGTGCCAGCAGTTGGGGGACAGGGGGCGACGAGCAGTACTTC. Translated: CASSWGTGGDEQYF.

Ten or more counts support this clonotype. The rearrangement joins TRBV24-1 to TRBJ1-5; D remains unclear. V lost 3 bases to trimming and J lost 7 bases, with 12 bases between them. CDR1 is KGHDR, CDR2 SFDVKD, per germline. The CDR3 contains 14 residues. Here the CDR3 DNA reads TGTGCCACCAGTGATCCCCGAGCCGAACAGCCCCAGCATTTT. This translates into CATSDPRAEQPQHF.

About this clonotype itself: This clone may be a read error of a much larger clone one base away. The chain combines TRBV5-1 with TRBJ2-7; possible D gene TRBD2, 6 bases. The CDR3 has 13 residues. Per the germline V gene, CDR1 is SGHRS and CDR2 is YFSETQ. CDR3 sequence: CANSPGGGYEQYF. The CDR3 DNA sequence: TGCGCCAACAGCCCCGGGGGTGGCTACGAGCAGTACTTC.

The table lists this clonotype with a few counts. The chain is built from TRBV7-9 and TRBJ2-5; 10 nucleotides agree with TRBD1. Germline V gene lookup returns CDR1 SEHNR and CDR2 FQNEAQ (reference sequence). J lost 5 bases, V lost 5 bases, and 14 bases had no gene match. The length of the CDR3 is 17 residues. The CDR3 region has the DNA TGTGCCAGCAGCCTACTCTCGACAGGGGGCGCAGAGGAGACCCAGTACTTC. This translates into CASSLLSTGGAEETQYF.

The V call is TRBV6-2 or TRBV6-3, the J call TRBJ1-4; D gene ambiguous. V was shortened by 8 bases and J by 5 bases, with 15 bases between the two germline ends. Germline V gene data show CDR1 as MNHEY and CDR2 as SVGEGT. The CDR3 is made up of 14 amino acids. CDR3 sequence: CASGRPTQNEKLFF. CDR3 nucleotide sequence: TGTGCCAGCGGACGCCCGACCCAAAATGAAAAACTGTTTTTT.

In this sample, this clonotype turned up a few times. The CDR3 coding sequence is TGTGCCAGCAGCTTATCCCTGGGGGCAAATGAAAAACTGTTTTTT. It is translated as CASSLSLGANEKLFF. V gene TRBV7-9 combines with J gene TRBJ1-4; TRBD1 is a possible D gene (6 bases). CDR1 and CDR2 (germline): SEHNR, FQNEAQ (reference sequence). The CDR3 has 15 residues. V lost 2 bases and J lost 5, with 12 bases in between.

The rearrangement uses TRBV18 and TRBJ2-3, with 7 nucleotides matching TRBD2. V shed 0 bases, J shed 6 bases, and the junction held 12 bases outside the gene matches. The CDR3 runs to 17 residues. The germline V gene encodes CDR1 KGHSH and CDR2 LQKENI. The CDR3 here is CASSPPRQGGVVDTQYF. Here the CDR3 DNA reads TGTGCCAGCTCACCACCTCGGCAGGGAGGGGTGGTGGATACGCAGTATTTT.

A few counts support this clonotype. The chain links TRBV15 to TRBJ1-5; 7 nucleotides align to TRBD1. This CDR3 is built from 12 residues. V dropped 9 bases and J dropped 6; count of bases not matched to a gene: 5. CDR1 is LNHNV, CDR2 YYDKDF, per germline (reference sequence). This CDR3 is CATGTESQPQHF. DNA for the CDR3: TGTGCCACTGGGACAGAGTCTCAGCCCCAGCATTTT. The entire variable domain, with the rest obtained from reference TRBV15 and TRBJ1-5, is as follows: DAMVIQNPRYQVTQFGKPVTLSCSQTLNHNVMYWYQQKSSQAPKLLFHYYDKDFNNEADTPDNFQSRRPNTSFCFLDIRSPGLGDTAMYLCATGTESQPQHFGDGTRLSIL.

The CDR3 region is CSARGELSEAFF. CDR3 bases: TGCAGTGCCCGGGGGGAACTATCTGAAGCTTTCTTT. The V gene is TRBV20-1, the J gene TRBJ1-1, with D perhaps matching TRBD1 (5 bases). Trimming removed 6 bases at V and 6 bases at J, with 14 bases between. Germline V gives CDR1 DFQATT, CDR2 SNEGSKA (reference sequence). The CDR3 is 12 amino acids.

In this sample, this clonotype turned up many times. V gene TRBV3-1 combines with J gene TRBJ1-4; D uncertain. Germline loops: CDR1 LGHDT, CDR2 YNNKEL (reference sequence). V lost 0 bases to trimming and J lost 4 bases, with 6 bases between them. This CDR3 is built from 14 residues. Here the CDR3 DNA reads TGTGCCAGCAGCCAAGATCAAGTTAATGAAAAACTGTTTTTT. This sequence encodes CASSQDQVNEKLFF.

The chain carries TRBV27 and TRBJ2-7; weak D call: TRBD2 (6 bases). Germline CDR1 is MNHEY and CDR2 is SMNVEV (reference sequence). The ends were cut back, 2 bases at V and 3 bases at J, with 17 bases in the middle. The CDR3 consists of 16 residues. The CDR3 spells CASSLTETGVLYEQYF. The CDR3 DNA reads TGTGCCAGCAGTTTAACTGAAACGGGGGTTCTCTACGAGCAGTACTTC.

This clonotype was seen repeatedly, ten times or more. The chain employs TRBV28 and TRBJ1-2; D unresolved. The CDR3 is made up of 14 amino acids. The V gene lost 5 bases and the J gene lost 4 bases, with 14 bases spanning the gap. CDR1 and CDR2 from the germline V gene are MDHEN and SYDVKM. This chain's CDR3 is CASSPGWRAYGYTF. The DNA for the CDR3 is TGTGCCAGCAGTCCCGGGTGGAGGGCCTATGGCTACACCTTC.

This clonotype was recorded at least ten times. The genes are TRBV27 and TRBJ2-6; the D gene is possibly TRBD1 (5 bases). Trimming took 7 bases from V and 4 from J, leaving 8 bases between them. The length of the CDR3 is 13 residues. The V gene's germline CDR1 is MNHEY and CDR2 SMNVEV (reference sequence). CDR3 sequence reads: CASTRQGANVLTF. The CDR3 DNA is TGTGCCAGCACCCGACAGGGGGCCAACGTCCTGACTTTC.

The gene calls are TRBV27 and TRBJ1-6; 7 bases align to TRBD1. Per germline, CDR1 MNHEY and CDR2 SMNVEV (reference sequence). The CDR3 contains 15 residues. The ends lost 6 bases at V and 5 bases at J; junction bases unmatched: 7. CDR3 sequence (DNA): TGTGCCAGCAGAGCCTGGGGACAGCATAATTCACCCCTCCACTTT. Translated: CASRAWGQHNSPLHF.

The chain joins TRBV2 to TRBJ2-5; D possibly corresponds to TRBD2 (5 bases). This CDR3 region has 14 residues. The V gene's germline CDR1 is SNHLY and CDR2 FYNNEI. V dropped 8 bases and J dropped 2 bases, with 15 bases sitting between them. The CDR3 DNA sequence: TGTGCCAGCGCGTGGAGGAGCCCACAAGAGACCCAGTACTTC. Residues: CASAWRSPQETQYF.

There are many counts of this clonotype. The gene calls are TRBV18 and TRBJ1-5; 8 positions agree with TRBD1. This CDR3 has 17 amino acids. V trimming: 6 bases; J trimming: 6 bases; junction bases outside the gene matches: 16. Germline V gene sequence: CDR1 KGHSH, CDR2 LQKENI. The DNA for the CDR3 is TGTGCCAGCTCGCAGACAGGGGCGCGCGGGGGCGGTCAGCCCCAGCATTTT. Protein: CASSQTGARGGGQPQHF.

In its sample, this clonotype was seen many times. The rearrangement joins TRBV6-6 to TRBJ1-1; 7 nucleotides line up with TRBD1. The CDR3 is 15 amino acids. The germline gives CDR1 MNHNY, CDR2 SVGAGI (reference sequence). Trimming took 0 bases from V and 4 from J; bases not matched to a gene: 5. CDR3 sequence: CASSYSRQGSTEAFF. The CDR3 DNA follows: TGTGCCAGCAGTTACTCGCGACAGGGAAGCACTGAAGCTTTCTTT.

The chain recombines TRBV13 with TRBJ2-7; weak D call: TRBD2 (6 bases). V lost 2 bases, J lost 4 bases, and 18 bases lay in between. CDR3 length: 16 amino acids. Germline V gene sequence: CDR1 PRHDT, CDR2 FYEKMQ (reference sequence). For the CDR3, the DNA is TGTGCCAGCAGCTTAATCAGGGACTCTCGGGCATACGAGCAGTACTTC. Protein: CASSLIRDSRAYEQYF.

The CDR3 DNA reads TGTGCCAGCAGCTTAGGCCGTAGGGGCGGGAGGGCCTACAATGAGCAGTTCTTC. Translating gives CASSLGRRGGRAYNEQFF. The chain couples TRBV7-8 to TRBJ2-1, with 9 positions matching TRBD2. The germline V gene has CDR1 SGHVS and CDR2 FQNEAQ. This CDR3 is built from 18 residues. V shed 1 base, J shed 2 bases, and the junction held 9 bases outside the gene matches.